The 2 T cell receptor beta chains below were found in one sample sequenced in a study of control samples from healthy donors and cancer patients (dated by TCRdb to 2018 to 2020). Library preparation was by the immunoSEQ multiplex PCR assay. Not all clones reach the TCRdb copy of this immuneACCESS table, which keeps in-frame sequences only. Checked studies attribute under half of the gap to unresolved V genes and leave the rest unexplained. The sample has about 10,000 clones on record, approximately 90% of them singletons. Of the sample, around 23% is held by the ten largest clones. Sequencing was carried out using PBMCs. These receptor sequences come from a man between 60 and 75 years old with colorectal cancer.

This chain connects TRBV7-2 to TRBJ1-6, with no clear D. The V end was cut by 1 base, the J end by 6 bases, with 10 bases between. The CDR3 consists of 15 residues. Germline-derived CDR1 and CDR2 are SGHTA and FQGNSA. The CDR3 reads CASSLVRQFNSPLHF. The CDR3 DNA sequence: TGTGCCAGCAGCTTAGTGAGGCAGTTTAATTCACCCCTCCACTTT.

The CDR3 region has the DNA TGTGCCAGCAGAGGGACAGGCACTGTCTACACCTTC. This gives the protein CASRGTGTVYTF. The chain links TRBV2 to TRBJ1-2; 8 bases are a match to TRBD1. This CDR3 is 12 amino acids long. In germline, CDR1 is SNHLY, CDR2 FYNNEI. V gave up 6 bases and J gave up 10 bases; unmatched junction bases: 7.